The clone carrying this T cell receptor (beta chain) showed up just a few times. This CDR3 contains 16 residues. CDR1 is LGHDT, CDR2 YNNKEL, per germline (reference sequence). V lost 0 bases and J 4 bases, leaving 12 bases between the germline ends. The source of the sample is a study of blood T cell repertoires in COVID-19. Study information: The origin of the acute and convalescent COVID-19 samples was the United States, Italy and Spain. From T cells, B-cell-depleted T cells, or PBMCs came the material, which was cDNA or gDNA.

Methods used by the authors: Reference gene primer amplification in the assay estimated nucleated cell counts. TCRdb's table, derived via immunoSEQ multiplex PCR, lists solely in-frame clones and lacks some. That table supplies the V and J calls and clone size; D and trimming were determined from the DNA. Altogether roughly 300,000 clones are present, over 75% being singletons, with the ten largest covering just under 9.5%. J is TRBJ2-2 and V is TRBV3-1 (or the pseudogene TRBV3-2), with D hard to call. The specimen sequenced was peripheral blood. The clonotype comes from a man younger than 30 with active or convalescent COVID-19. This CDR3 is CASSQDRRGFTGELFF. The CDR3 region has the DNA TGTGCCAGCAGCCAAGATCGGCGAGGATTCACCGGGGAGCTGTTTTTT.